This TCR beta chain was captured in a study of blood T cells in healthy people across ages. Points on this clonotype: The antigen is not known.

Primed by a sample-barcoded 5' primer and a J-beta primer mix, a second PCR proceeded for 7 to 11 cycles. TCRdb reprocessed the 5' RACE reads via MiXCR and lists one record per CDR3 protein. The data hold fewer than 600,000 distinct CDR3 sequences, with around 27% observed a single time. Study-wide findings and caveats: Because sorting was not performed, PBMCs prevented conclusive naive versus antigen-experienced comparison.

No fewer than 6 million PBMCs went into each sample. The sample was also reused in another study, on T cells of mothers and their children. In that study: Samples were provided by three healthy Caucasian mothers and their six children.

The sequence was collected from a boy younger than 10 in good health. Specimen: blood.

This CDR3 reads CASSLGGYSASEAFF. CDR3 in DNA: TGTGCCAGCAGCTTAGGAGGTTACAGTGCCTCTGAAGCTTTCTTT. V is TRBV7-6 and J is TRBJ1-1; D gene unclear. Germline values: CDR1 SGHVS, CDR2 FNYEAQ. V shed 1 base and J shed 6 bases, with 15 bases lying between them. The CDR3 covers 15 residues.